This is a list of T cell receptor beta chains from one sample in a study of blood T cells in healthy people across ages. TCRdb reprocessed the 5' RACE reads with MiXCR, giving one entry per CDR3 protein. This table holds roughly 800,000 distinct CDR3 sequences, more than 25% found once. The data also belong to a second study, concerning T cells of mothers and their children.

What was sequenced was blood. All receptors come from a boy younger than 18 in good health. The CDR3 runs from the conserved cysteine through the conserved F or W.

CDR3 protein: CASEPGQENYGYTF
V gene: TRBV19

CDR3 protein: CASSLDRDGNTIYF
V gene: TRBV7-6

CDR3 protein: CASSFQTGQETQYF
V gene: TRBV11-2

CDR3 protein: CAISEVGDNEQFF
V gene: TRBV10-3

CDR3 protein: CATSGRGISYNEQFF
V gene: TRBV15

CDR3 protein: CASSLAGDRVGNTIYF
V gene: TRBV11-2

CDR3 protein: CASSHPGYGAETQYF
V gene: TRBV3-1

CDR3 protein: CASNLWGEETQYF
V gene: TRBV2

CDR3 protein: CSAIIVQGPPTNEKLFF
V gene: TRBV20-1

CDR3 protein: CSADGLAVNLETQYF
V gene: TRBV20-1

CDR3 protein: CATSAGTSGDTQYF
V gene: TRBV24-1

CDR3 protein: CASSIFLVNEQFF
V gene: TRBV19

CDR3 protein: CASSPLMRGEETQYF
V gene: TRBV14

CDR3 protein: CASSQDSGNDGYTF
V gene: TRBV3-1

CDR3 protein: CSARDPRQGPPNYGYTF
V gene: TRBV20-1

CDR3 protein: CASKLSESGANVLTF
V gene: TRBV19

CDR3 protein: CASSTRGARNTGELFF
V gene: TRBV5-1

CDR3 protein: CARSSGGTDTQYF
V gene: TRBV2

CDR3 protein: CASSLLSGGLNEQFF
V gene: TRBV5-5

CDR3 protein: CASSLRGGLADTQYF
V gene: TRBV12-3/TRBV12-4

CDR3 protein: CASSTSDRALFF
V gene: TRBV19

CDR3 protein: CASSGSGGNLYEQYF
V gene: TRBV9

CDR3 protein: CASSLQQASYEQYF
V gene: TRBV5-6

CDR3 protein: CASSRLEGYEQYF
V gene: TRBV9

CDR3 protein: CASSPTNRGSNQPQHF
V gene: TRBV3-1

CDR3 protein: CASSVGQHTQYF
V gene: TRBV9

CDR3 protein: CASWGQVEGALNTEAFF
V gene: TRBV19

CDR3 protein: CASSTRAGTSYNEQFF
V gene: TRBV12-3/TRBV12-4

CDR3 protein: CASSPGRQGNSYEQYF
V gene: TRBV12-3/TRBV12-4

CDR3 protein: CASSQGGGRGIYGYTF
V gene: TRBV4-1

CDR3 protein: CASSTQGIGETQYF
V gene: TRBV5-1

CDR3 protein: CASTLLAGGQDEQFF
V gene: TRBV14

CDR3 protein: CASRRTSSYNEQFF
V gene: TRBV12-3/TRBV12-4

CDR3 protein: CAISENPRTGPQHF
V gene: TRBV10-3

CDR3 protein: CASSREPKNIQYF
V gene: TRBV14

CDR3 protein: CASSLDAIAGSAWETQYF
V gene: TRBV5-1

CDR3 protein: CASSVDGGSRANIQYF
V gene: TRBV9

CDR3 protein: CASSLAFTGMDTIYF
V gene: TRBV7-9

CDR3 protein: CASGRQGGYQETQYF
V gene: TRBV9

CDR3 protein: CATSAIGSPYEQYF
V gene: TRBV24-1

CDR3 protein: CTSSQDEDRDTYEQYF
V gene: TRBV4-1

CDR3 protein: CSAKGRLMNTEAFF
V gene: TRBV20-1

CDR3 protein: CASSLGTPRSYEQYF
V gene: TRBV7-3

CDR3 protein: CASSLSSDRFDYTQYF
V gene: TRBV11-2

CDR3 protein: CASSIWTALLADTQYF
V gene: TRBV5-1

CDR3 protein: CASGQTGAIGRQYF
V gene: TRBV5-1

CDR3 protein: CASSYRGRLAYEQYF
V gene: TRBV28